The 5 T cell receptor beta chains in this list originate from one sample, sequenced in a study of T cell changes during pregnancy in multiple sclerosis. The repertoire was sequenced with immunoSEQ multiplex PCR; TCRdb's copy has only in-frame clones and lacks some. The sample lists tens of thousands of clones; roughly 95% were seen once. Sequenced here: peripheral blood, sampled in the second trimester of pregnancy. Receptor source: a female donor in good health, enrolled as a control in a pregnancy study.

In its sample, this clone was seen a few times. J is TRBJ1-2 and V is TRBV30; D gene uncertain. V lost 1 base to trimming and J lost 4 bases, with 16 bases between them. This CDR3 is built from 15 residues. Germline V lookup: CDR1 GTSNPN, CDR2 SVGIG (reference sequence). The CDR3 protein is CAWSESLWSFYGYTF. In DNA, the CDR3 is TGTGCCTGGAGTGAATCTTTATGGAGTTTCTATGGCTACACCTTC. Drawing the rest from reference TRBV30 and TRBJ1-2, the complete variable domain is SQTIHQWPATLVQPVGSPLSLECTVEGTSNPNLYWYRQAAGRGLQLLFYSVGIGQISSEVPQNLSASRPQDRQFILSSKKLLLSDSGFYLCAWSESLWSFYGYTFGSGTRLTVV.

This sequence joins TRBV13 and TRBJ2-5; D not resolved. From germline, CDR1 is PRHDT and CDR2 FYEKMQ (reference sequence). V was trimmed by 2 bases and J by 0 bases, leaving 4 bases between them. The CDR3 runs 13 residues. The DNA of the CDR3 is TGTGCCAGCAGCTTACAGTACCAAGAGACCCAGTACTTC. This translates into CASSLQYQETQYF.

The chain is built from TRBV29-1 and TRBJ1-5; D possibly corresponds to TRBD1 (5 bases). The CDR3 has 12 residues. Germline V lookup: CDR1 SQVTM, CDR2 ANQGSEA. Trimming took 4 bases from V and 5 from J, leaving 9 bases between them. The CDR3 is CSVGGGDQPQHF. The CDR3 coding sequence is TGCAGCGTTGGGGGCGGTGATCAGCCCCAGCATTTT. The entire variable domain, with the rest obtained from reference TRBV29-1 and TRBJ1-5, is as follows: SAVISQKPSRDICQRGTSLTIQCQVDSQVTMMFWYRQQPGQSLTLIATANQGSEATYESGFVIDKFPISRPNLTFSTLTVSNMSPEDSSIYLCSVGGGDQPQHFGDGTRLSIL.

This chain connects TRBV5-1 to TRBJ1-1, with D maybe TRBD1 (5 bases). The CDR3 consists of 18 residues. Germline assignment: CDR1 SGHRS and CDR2 YFSETQ. V was shortened by 0 bases and J by 0 bases, with 18 bases between the two germline ends. The CDR3 nucleotides are TGCGCCAGCAGCTTGGCCGCGGGAGGGGTCGAGGTGAACACTGAAGCTTTCTTT. It codes for CASSLAAGGVEVNTEAFF. Drawing the rest from reference TRBV5-1 and TRBJ1-1, the complete variable domain is KAGVTQTPRYLIKTRGQQVTLSCSPISGHRSVSWYQQTPGQGLQFLFEYFSETQRNKGNFPGRFSGRQFSNSRSEMNVSTLELGDSALYLCASSLAAGGVEVNTEAFFGQGTRLTVV.

This rearrangement joins TRBV7-9 to TRBJ1-4; no clear D gene. V was pared by 9 bases and J by 5 bases, with 13 bases between. The CDR3 sequence is 13 residues long. Germline CDR1 is SEHNR and CDR2 is FQNEAQ (reference sequence). CDR3 protein: CASSGVQNEKLFF. CDR3 bases: TGTGCCAGTTCCGGGGTACAAAATGAAAAACTGTTTTTT.